A single sample is the source of the 18 T cell receptor beta chains below, sequenced in a study of tumor-infiltrating lymphocytes in primary liver carcinoma. cDNA specific to TCR beta was made from approximately 500 ng of total RNA, with a constant-region primer employed for priming. Libraries covering TCR beta were generated through three nested multiplex PCR rounds (using a slightly modified ARM-PCR). Forward primers for TRBV1-TRBV30 and a C-beta reverse primer served the first two PCR rounds, at 10 cycles each. TCRdb reanalysed the multiplex PCR reads using MiXCR and keeps one entry per CDR3 protein. The profile covers approximately 300,000 distinct CDR3 sequences, with 60% to 80% appearing a single time and roughly 10% taken by the ten largest. The source of the blood RNA was unsorted whole blood, and germline DNA was extracted as well. Sample: peripheral blood. These receptors were obtained from a man aged 40-49 years with primary liver carcinoma and hepatitis B virus infection.

On this clonotype: A much larger clone lies a single base off, so this may be a read error. The V and J genes are TRBV6-6 and TRBJ2-7; D may correspond to TRBD1 or TRBD2 (5 bases each). Germline assignment: CDR1 MNHNY and CDR2 SVGAGI (reference sequence). CDR3 length: 14 residues. The CDR3 sequence is CASSFQGVGHEQHF. DNA for the CDR3: TGTGCCAGCAGTTTTCAGGGAGTCGGACACGAGCAGCACTTC.

The V gene is TRBV7-8, the J gene TRBJ2-1; D call uncertain. The germline V gene encodes CDR1 SGHVS and CDR2 FQNEAQ. This CDR3 is built from 10 residues. V lost 9 bases to trimming and J lost 12 bases, with 12 bases between them. DNA of the CDR3: TGTGCCAGTAAACTGGATTGGCAGTTCTTC. Its protein is CASKLDWQFF.

Concerning this clonotype: A read error is likely, as this CDR3 ends without the conserved phenylalanine or tryptophan. This chain uses TRBV6-2 or TRBV6-3 with TRBJ2-7; 9 bases fit TRBD2. This CDR3 comprises 15 residues. J was trimmed by 4 bases and V by 0 bases; bases with no gene match: 4. Germline loops: CDR1 MNHEY, CDR2 SVGEGT. CDR3 DNA sequence: TGTGCCAGCAGTTACTCCCCTAGCGGGGATTACGAGCAGTACCTC. Amino acid sequence: CASSYSPSGDYEQYL.

On this clonotype: The junction differs from germline at one of its ends, possibly a read error. The V call is TRBV14, the J call TRBJ1-2; perhaps TRBD1 as D (5 bases). Germline-derived CDR1 and CDR2 are SGHDN and FVKESK. The CDR3 is made up of 16 amino acids. The CDR3 protein is CASSQDRGRLGYDYAF. CDR3 DNA sequence: TGTGCCAGCAGCCAAGATCGGGGCCGCCTGGGCTATGACTACGCCTTC. Using reference TRBV14 and TRBJ1-2 for the parts outside the CDR3, the full variable domain is EAGVTQFPSHSVIEKGQTVTLRCDPISGHDNLYWYRRVMGKEIKFLLHFVKESKQDESGMPNNRFLAERTGGTYSTLKVQPAELEDSGVYFCASSQDRGRLGYDYAFGSGTRLTVV.

Comment on this clonotype: This could be a read error, since a much larger clone is one nucleotide away. CDR3 in DNA: TGCGCCAGCAGCCAGATCTCGGGACAGCCATATTACGAGCAGTACTTC. This sequence encodes CASSQISGQPYYEQYF. This chain joins TRBV4-1 and TRBJ2-7; 7 nucleotides match TRBD1. The ends lost 3 bases at V and 4 bases at J; junction bases unmatched: 12. The CDR3 loop spans 16 amino acids. Germline values: CDR1 MGHRA, CDR2 YSYEKL.

This clonotype was observed at least ten times. J is TRBJ2-5 and V is TRBV6-1; TRBD2 is a possible D gene (6 bases). Trimming left V 1 base short and J 2 bases short, with 14 bases between. The CDR3 covers 16 residues. Per the germline V gene, CDR1 is MNHNS and CDR2 is SASEGT. The CDR3: CASSEVGSGRQETQYF. The CDR3 DNA is TGTGCCAGCAGTGAAGTGGGTAGCGGAAGACAAGAGACCCAGTACTTC.

Concerning this clonotype: No conserved phenylalanine or tryptophan is present at the end of the CDR3, so a read error is the likely explanation. The chain joins TRBV4-2 to TRBJ2-7, with TRBD1 identical over 8 bases. CDR3 length: 15 amino acids. V gave up 1 base and J gave up 2 bases; unmatched junction bases: 4. CDR1 and CDR2 from the germline V gene are LGHNA and YNFKEQ. CDR3 loop: CASSQALGQAYEQYL. The CDR3 nucleotides are TGTGCCAGCAGCCAAGCCCTGGGACAGGCCTACGAGCAGTACTTA.

The chain has TRBV24-1 and TRBJ2-3, with D perhaps matching TRBD1 (5 bases). Germline V gene data show CDR1 as KGHDR and CDR2 as SFDVKD. The germline V and J ends were trimmed by 4 bases and 3 bases, with 7 bases remaining between them. The CDR3 sequence is 13 residues long. The DNA of the CDR3 is TGTGCCACCAGTGAAGGGGTAACAGATACGCAGTATTTT. As protein: CATSEGVTDTQYF.

The chain uses TRBV28 and TRBJ2-4, with TRBD1 matching over 11 bases. The CDR3 is 15 residues long. Germline-derived CDR1 and CDR2 are MDHEN and SYDVKM. Unmatched junction bases numbered 2, after V lost 1 base and J lost 6 bases. CDR3 bases: TGTGCCAGCAGTTTATTGGGACAGGGGGGAAACATTCAGTACTTC. This translates into CASSLLGQGGNIQYF.

This chain joins TRBV30 and TRBJ2-1; D possibly corresponds to TRBD1 (5 bases). This CDR3 region has 14 residues. The germline gives CDR1 GTSNPN, CDR2 SVGIG (reference sequence). V shed 4 bases and J shed 0 bases, with 10 bases lying between them. CDR3 region: CAWIRGSSYNEQFF. The CDR3 region has the DNA TGTGCCTGGATAAGGGGAAGCTCCTACAATGAGCAGTTCTTC.

The sample holds one count of this clonotype. This may stem from a read error, because a much larger clone lies one nucleotide away. Since no conserved phenylalanine or tryptophan closes the CDR3, a read error is the likely cause. The chain has TRBV29-1 and TRBJ1-2; possibly TRBD1 for D (5 bases). The CDR3 length is 12 residues. CDR1 is SQVTM and CDR2 is ANQGSEA in the germline V gene. Deletions cut 4 bases from V and 2 bases from J, with 8 bases between. The CDR3 loop reads CSVAGQNYGYTL. CDR3 bases: TGCAGCGTTGCGGGGCAGAACTATGGCTACACCCTC.

This clonotype showed up just a few times. The gene calls are TRBV5-6 and TRBJ2-3; no reliable D call. There are 16 residues in the CDR3. Trimming cost V 7 bases and J 0 bases, with 18 bases left between them. Germline loops: CDR1 SGHDT, CDR2 YYEEEE. The CDR3 loop is CASLESRAVSTDTQYF. The CDR3 DNA reads as TGTGCCAGCCTTGAAAGTCGGGCGGTGAGCACAGATACGCAGTATTTT.

This clonotype has more than one count but fewer than ten. Since a much larger clone is just one base distant, this may be a read error. This chain connects TRBV29-1 to TRBJ1-6; unclear D gene. V lost 5 bases to trimming and J lost 9 bases, with 20 bases between them. The CDR3 is 15 amino acids. In germline, CDR1 is SQVTM, CDR2 ANQGSEA. The CDR3 region is CSVSTGRGPSSPLHF. The CDR3 nucleotides are TGCAGCGTTTCGACCGGGAGAGGGCCAAGTTCACCCCTCCACTTT.

Points on this clonotype: The junction differs from germline at one of its ends, possibly a read error. The chain uses TRBV11-3 and TRBJ2-1, with D uncertain. Germline V gene lookup returns CDR1 SGHNT and CDR2 YENEEA. This CDR3 has 17 residues. The CDR3 region is CASSQDGSSLSYNEQLF. The CDR3 DNA follows: TGTGCCAGCAGCCAAGATGGGTCAAGCCTGTCTTACAATGAGCAGCTCTTC. The full variable domain, its missing parts supplied by reference TRBV11-3 and TRBJ2-1, is EAGVVQSPRYKIIEKKQPVAFWCNPISGHNTLYWYLQNLGQGPELLIRYENEEAVDDSQLPKDRFSAERLKGVDSTLKIQPAELGDSAVYLCASSQDGSSLSYNEQLFGPGTRLTVL.

This clonotype was picked up one time. A much bigger clone sits one base away, suggesting this may be a read error. As DNA, the CDR3 is TGTGCCATCAGTGAGCCCTTGGAGGGTGGGAACATTCAGTACTTC. It codes for CAISEPLEGGNIQYF. The chain links TRBV10-3 to TRBJ2-4, with D perhaps TRBD2 (6 bases). The germline V gene encodes CDR1 ENHRY and CDR2 SYGVKD. V was pared by 2 bases and J by 7 bases, with 15 bases between. The CDR3 has 15 residues.

The rearrangement joins TRBV29-1 to TRBJ1-1; D not resolved. CDR1 is SQVTM, CDR2 ANQGSEA, per germline. V lost 4 bases, J lost 8 bases, and 14 bases lay in between. This CDR3 has 12 residues. CDR3 DNA sequence: TGCAGCGTTGTACAGTGGACCACAGAAGCTTTCTTT. Translating it yields CSVVQWTTEAFF.

On this clonotype: Compared with germline, one end of the junction differs, possibly owing to a read error. The chain recombines TRBV14 with TRBJ2-3, with a weak D call TRBD2 (6 bases). The CDR3 is 15 amino acids. The germline V gene encodes CDR1 SGHDN and CDR2 FVKESK. CDR3 sequence: CVSSQLLAGTDTQYF. For the CDR3, the DNA is TGTGTCAGCAGCCAGTTATTAGCGGGCACAGATACGCAGTATTTT.

This clonotype has more than one count but fewer than ten. The chain employs TRBV4-2 and TRBJ1-1; the D is unclear. V gave up 3 bases and J gave up 7 bases, with 15 bases separating them. Germline CDR1 and CDR2: LGHNA and YNFKEQ. The CDR3 is made up of 14 amino acids. In DNA form, the CDR3 reads TGTGCCAGCAGCCAGGATAGCTACCTGGGTGAAGCTTTCTTT. The encoded protein is CASSQDSYLGEAFF.